Below, 29 T cell receptor beta chains from the same sample are listed, as sequenced in a study of cytomegalovirus exposure and HLA in healthy donors. It was with 60 Vbeta and 13 Jbeta primers that the PCR ran. Using immunoSEQ multiplex PCR, the repertoire was profiled, and TCRdb retains in-frame clones only, with some absent. Counted here are roughly 160,000 clones, more than 70% occurring once; the ten biggest clones make up approximately 0.98%. Sample: PBMCs. The source of these receptors is a man aged 30 to 39 in good health and CMV-seronegative.

V and J are TRBV5-3 and TRBJ2-2; maybe TRBD2 (6 bases). TRBV5-3 has ORF status, its function being uncertain. The CDR3 is 13 residues long. V was pared by 7 bases and J by 1 base, with 8 bases between. Here the CDR3 reads CARSGLNTGELFF. The CDR3 DNA reads as TGTGCCAGATCGGGACTGAACACCGGGGAGCTGTTTTTT.

The chain recombines TRBV7-2 with TRBJ2-1; a possible D gene is TRBD1 (5 bases). Germline loops: CDR1 SGHTA, CDR2 FQGNSA. Between the trimmed V and J ends, which lost 0 bases and 8 bases, there was a span of 11 bases. The CDR3 totals 14 residues. The CDR3 spells CASSLALLGHEQFF. CDR3 DNA sequence: TGTGCCAGCAGCTTAGCGCTCTTGGGGCATGAGCAGTTCTTC.

On this clone: At one end, the junction sequence differs from germline, possibly due to a read error. The rearrangement links TRBV28 to TRBJ1-6; the match to TRBD1 covers 7 bases. Germline V lookup: CDR1 MDHEN, CDR2 SYDVKM. This CDR3 region has 15 residues. The CDR3 nucleotides read TGTGCCAGCAGTTTCGTCGACAGGGAAAATTCACCCCTCTACTTT. It yields the protein CASSFVDRENSPLYF.

This chain connects TRBV6-1 to TRBJ1-3; no definite D call. Per germline, CDR1 MNHNS and CDR2 SASEGT. There are 16 residues in the CDR3. V was trimmed by 4 bases and J by 15 bases, leaving 28 bases between them. Here the CDR3 reads CASSARGSFSETPGYF. The CDR3 bases are TGTGCCAGCAGTGCCCGCGGATCGTTTTCGGAAACACCGGGATATTTT.

V is TRBV7-9 and J is TRBJ1-5; TRBD1 matches at 9 bases. The length of the CDR3 is 17 residues. The V segment lost 4 bases and the J segment 0 bases; nucleotides outside the gene matches: 7. Germline-derived CDR1 and CDR2 are SEHNR and FQNEAQ (reference sequence). DNA of the CDR3: TGTGCCAGCAGCTCAGGGACAGGGCTTTATAGCAATCAGCCCCAGCATTTT. Residues: CASSSGTGLYSNQPQHF.

The J gene is TRBJ2-5, the V gene TRBV5-1, with TRBD2 matching 9 bases. The trim removed 1 base at V and 1 base at J, leaving 2 bases unmatched. Germline loops: CDR1 SGHRS, CDR2 YFSETQ. This CDR3 contains 15 residues. The chain's CDR3 is CASSLTSGFQETQYF. The CDR3 DNA reads TGCGCCAGCAGCTTGACTAGCGGGTTCCAAGAGACCCAGTACTTC.

V is TRBV5-4 and J is TRBJ1-1; 7 nucleotides agree with TRBD1. The CDR3 runs to 14 residues. Germline CDR1 SGHNT, CDR2 YYREEE (reference sequence). V lost 4 bases, J lost 2 bases, and 5 bases stayed unmatched. Here the CDR3 DNA reads TGTGCCAGCAGCCCACAGGGGATTAACACTGAAGCTTTCTTT. Its protein product is CASSPQGINTEAFF.

The J gene is TRBJ2-1, the V gene TRBV18; 10 bases line up with TRBD2. Germline V gene sequence: CDR1 KGHSH, CDR2 LQKENI. This CDR3 is built from 17 residues. Trimming took 2 bases from V and 4 from J; bases not matched to a gene: 8. This chain's CDR3 is CASSPNLAGAGYNEQFF. CDR3 in DNA: TGTGCCAGCTCACCAAACCTAGCGGGAGCCGGGTACAATGAGCAGTTCTTC.

The chain recombines TRBV19 with TRBJ2-1; 8 nucleotides align to TRBD1. The germline V gene encodes CDR1 LNHDA and CDR2 SQIVND (reference sequence). The CDR3 consists of 14 residues. Germline trimming cut 6 bases from V and 7 bases from J; bases unmatched to any gene: 8. The CDR3 coding sequence is TGTGCCAGTAGCAAAGGACAGGGATCGAATGAGCAGTTCTTC. It translates to CASSKGQGSNEQFF.

This clone was detected only once. The chain combines TRBV6-1 with TRBJ2-1, with D possibly TRBD2 on 6 matching bases. The CDR3 covers 16 residues. The germline V gene has CDR1 MNHNS and CDR2 SASEGT. V was cut by 0 bases and J by 8 bases, with 17 bases left in between. The CDR3 protein is CASSEAGQGGQDEQFF. DNA for the CDR3: TGTGCCAGCAGTGAAGCGGGGCAGGGAGGTCAGGATGAGCAGTTCTTC.

V is TRBV6-5 and J is TRBJ1-1; 7 bases agree with TRBD1. This CDR3 region has 12 residues. The J segment lost 8 bases and the V segment lost 6 bases, leaving 6 bases of the junction unmatched. CDR1 is MNHEY, CDR2 SVGAGI, per germline. CDR3 residues: CASRTGTVEAFF. The CDR3 coding sequence is TGTGCCAGCAGGACCGGGACAGTAGAAGCTTTCTTT.

The chain carries TRBV30 and TRBJ1-4; 9 bases map to TRBD1. Looked up from germline, CDR1 is GTSNPN and CDR2 is SVGIG (reference sequence). CDR3 length: 13 residues. Unmatched junction bases numbered 3, after V lost 3 bases and J lost 7 bases. CDR3: CAWRQGAFEKLFF. CDR3 nucleotide sequence: TGTGCCTGGAGACAGGGGGCCTTTGAAAAACTGTTTTTT.

The chain has TRBV19 and TRBJ1-2, with D tentatively TRBD1 (5 bases). CDR1 and CDR2 from the germline V gene are LNHDA and SQIVND (reference sequence). Trimming pared 3 bases from V and 7 bases from J, leaving 15 bases between. The CDR3 runs 14 residues. This CDR3 is CASSIVRGSGGYTF. CDR3 sequence (DNA): TGTGCCAGTAGTATTGTTCGGGGGTCGGGTGGCTACACCTTC.

This clone occurred a few times. V gene TRBV10-3 combines with J gene TRBJ1-2, with 9 bases identical to TRBD1. The CDR3 length is 14 residues. With V trimmed by 4 bases and J by 4 bases, 4 bases remained unmatched. CDR1 is ENHRY, CDR2 SYGVKD, per germline. In DNA, the CDR3 is TGTGCCATCAGTGGGGACAGGGTAGGCTATGGCTACACCTTC. The encoded protein is CAISGDRVGYGYTF.

This clone was seen a handful of times. CDR3 DNA: TGTGCCAGCAGCCTGACAGTGAACACTGAAGCTTTCTTT. Protein: CASSLTVNTEAFF. The rearrangement links TRBV5-8 to TRBJ1-1; weak D call: TRBD1 (5 bases). Germline V gene lookup returns CDR1 SGHTS and CDR2 YDEGEE. This CDR3 comprises 13 residues. V was cut by 4 bases and J by 0 bases, with 7 bases left in between. Complete variable domain (other parts from reference TRBV5-8 and TRBJ1-1): EAGVTQSPTHLIKTRGQQATLRCSPISGHTSVYWYQQALGLGLQFLLWYDEGEERNRGNFPPRFSGRQFPNYSSELNVNALELEDSALYLCASSLTVNTEAFFGQGTRLTVV.

The V call is TRBV18, the J call TRBJ2-1, with D possibly being TRBD1 (6 bases). Germline CDR1 is KGHSH and CDR2 is LQKENI. The ends were cut back, 3 bases at V and 0 bases at J, with 12 bases in the middle. CDR3 length: 16 amino acids. CDR3 in amino acids: CASSPPGTNSYNEQFF. Written as DNA, the CDR3 is TGTGCCAGCTCACCTCCTGGGACAAACTCCTACAATGAGCAGTTCTTC.

The chain couples TRBV18 to TRBJ1-1; 7 bases map to TRBD1. This CDR3 spans 16 amino acids. Germline trimming cut 3 bases from V and 3 bases from J; bases unmatched to any gene: 10. Germline CDR1 is KGHSH and CDR2 is LQKENI. The CDR3 DNA sequence: TGTGCCAGCTCACCTCAGAACTCAGGGGGTTACACTGAAGCTTTCTTT. It specifies CASSPQNSGGYTEAFF.

This chain joins TRBV7-6 and TRBJ1-2; TRBD1 is a possible D gene (6 bases). This CDR3 comprises 15 residues. V was cut by 2 bases and J by 3 bases, with 13 bases left in between. The germline V gene has CDR1 SGHVS and CDR2 FNYEAQ. The chain's CDR3 is CASSLNPGDYYGYTF. DNA of the CDR3: TGTGCCAGCAGCTTAAACCCAGGGGATTACTATGGCTACACCTTC.

The chain recombines TRBV7-9 with TRBJ1-2; 7 bases map to TRBD1. This CDR3 is 13 amino acids long. Trimming took 5 bases from V and 4 from J; bases not matched to a gene: 4. Germline V lookup: CDR1 SEHNR, CDR2 FQNEAQ (reference sequence). The CDR3 sequence: CASSPDRTYGYTF. The CDR3 region has the DNA TGTGCCAGCAGCCCGGACAGGACCTATGGCTACACCTTC. The whole variable domain, remainder taken from reference TRBV7-9 and TRBJ1-2, is DTGVSQNPRHKITKRGQNVTFRCDPISEHNRLYWYRQTLGQGPEFLTYFQNEAQLEKSRLLSDRFSAERPKGSFSTLEIQRTEQGDSAMYLCASSPDRTYGYTFGSGTRLTVV.

The V gene is TRBV15, the J gene TRBJ2-5, with D possibly TRBD1 on 6 matching bases. The DNA end lines up better with TRBJ2-7; the J call may be wrong. Germline V gene sequence: CDR1 LNHNV, CDR2 YYDKDF (reference sequence). The CDR3 is 15 amino acids. The CDR3 region is CATSRTPETGNEQYF. In DNA, the CDR3 is TGTGCCACCAGCAGAACGCCAGAAACAGGGAACGAGCAGTACTTC.

The chain uses TRBV4-1 and TRBJ1-1, with TRBD1 matching 7 bases. Unmatched junction bases numbered 17, after V lost 4 bases and J lost 0 bases. This CDR3 has 19 residues. CDR1 and CDR2 from the germline V gene are MGHRA and YSYEKL. CDR3 in amino acids: CASSRRQDRSRLMNTEAFF. The CDR3 DNA reads TGCGCCAGCAGCCGCCGACAGGACAGGTCCCGACTGATGAACACTGAAGCTTTCTTT.

This clone was seen once. V usage is TRBV4-2 and J usage is TRBJ1-2, with a tentative D call TRBD1 (6 bases). The CDR3 runs to 17 residues. CDR1 is LGHNA, CDR2 YNFKEQ, per germline. Trimming took off 0 bases at V and 2 bases at J, with 16 bases between the two ends. CDR3 in amino acids: CASSQESGATANYGYTF. The CDR3 DNA reads as TGTGCCAGCAGCCAAGAGTCAGGGGCCACCGCCAACTATGGCTACACCTTC.

The rearrangement uses TRBV7-8 and TRBJ2-5; 10 bases are shared with TRBD2. The CDR3 covers 20 residues. Germline CDR1 reads SGHVS; CDR2 reads FQNEAQ. Losses at the gene ends were 5 bases for V and 5 bases for J; bases not matched to a gene: 23. The CDR3 nucleotides are TGTGCCAGCAGCCCCTATCTAGCGGGAGAGCGTCGACGTGGGAGGGAGACCCAGTACTTC. It codes for CASSPYLAGERRRGRETQYF.

This rearrangement joins TRBV19 to TRBJ1-5; tentatively, D is TRBD1 (6 bases). Germline V gene lookup returns CDR1 LNHDA and CDR2 SQIVND (reference sequence). Trimming removed 7 bases at V and 2 bases at J, with 12 bases between. CDR3 length: 14 amino acids. DNA of the CDR3: TGTGCCAGTATACAGGGTCCTGGCAATCAGCCCCAGCATTTT. Protein product: CASIQGPGNQPQHF.

The V call is TRBV28, the J call TRBJ2-2, with D hard to call. The CDR3 has 13 amino acids. Germline CDR1 is MDHEN and CDR2 is SYDVKM. Trimming pared 3 bases from V and 3 bases from J, leaving 5 bases between. DNA of the CDR3: TGTGCCAGCAGTTTGTCAGACACCGGGGAGCTGTTTTTT. The encoded protein is CASSLSDTGELFF.

The rearrangement links TRBV4-2 to TRBJ2-5; 12 bases fit TRBD2. Germline lookup yields CDR1 LGHNA and CDR2 YNFKEQ. The CDR3 length is 18 residues. Losses at the gene ends were 0 bases for V and 1 base for J; bases not matched to a gene: 6. CDR3 residues: CASSQEGLAGMIQETQYF. DNA for the CDR3: TGTGCCAGCAGCCAAGAAGGACTAGCGGGAATGATCCAAGAGACCCAGTACTTC.

This chain links TRBV28 with TRBJ1-2; 9 bases are shared with TRBD1. The V segment lost 6 bases and the J segment 4 bases; nucleotides outside the gene matches: 15. There are 17 residues in the CDR3. Germline V gene sequence: CDR1 MDHEN, CDR2 SYDVKM. CDR3 amino acids: CASRITTRQGGLYGYTF. The CDR3, as DNA: TGTGCCAGCAGAATTACCACAAGACAGGGGGGTCTCTATGGCTACACCTTC.

The chain uses TRBV19 and TRBJ1-2; D unclear. This CDR3 region has 15 residues. Looked up from germline, CDR1 is LNHDA and CDR2 is SQIVND (reference sequence). The V and J ends lost 4 bases and 4 bases respectively, with 16 bases between them. DNA for the CDR3: TGTGCCAGTAGTACCCCTGGGCCCGCGGGCTATGGCTACACCTTC. Its translation: CASSTPGPAGYGYTF.

This rearrangement joins TRBV7-2 to TRBJ1-2; maybe TRBD1 (5 bases). Germline V gene sequence: CDR1 SGHTA, CDR2 FQGNSA. The CDR3 loop spans 17 amino acids. Trimming left V 5 bases short and J 0 bases short, with 19 bases between. CDR3: CASSPRSGGGTNYGYTF. DNA for the CDR3: TGTGCCAGCAGCCCCAGGAGCGGGGGGGGGACTAACTATGGCTACACCTTC. Supplemented by reference TRBV7-2 and TRBJ1-2, the full variable domain reads GAGVSQSPSNKVTEKGKDVELRCDPISGHTALYWYRQSLGQGLEFLIYFQGNSAPDKSGLPSDRFSAERTGGSVSTLTIQRTQQEDSAVYLCASSPRSGGGTNYGYTFGSGTRLTVV.